Listed below are T cell receptor beta chains from one sample, sequenced in a study of graft-versus-host responses after intestinal transplantation. No antigens are known for them. Sequencing was performed with immunoSEQ multiplex PCR; in TCRdb, only in-frame clones are kept and a portion is missing. The sample holds 100,000 to 140,000 clones, 87% seen once. This specimen consisted of unstimulated CD4+ T cells sorted from spleen or lymph node cells, obtained before transplant. All receptors come from a human donor who was the organ donor for an intestinal transplant. CDR3s leave out the opening cysteine and the closing phenylalanine or tryptophan. Fields, in order: J gene, V gene, clone size, CDR3 protein. The size of a clone is reported for some rows only, either as once, few or many, or as a class for expanded clones.

j_gene: TRBJ2-3
v_gene: TRBV7-9
abundance: few
CDR3aa: ASSVGLAASTDTQY

j_gene: TRBJ1-5
v_gene: TRBV5-4
abundance: .
CDR3aa: ASSPGTGGRNQPQH

j_gene: TRBJ2-6
v_gene: TRBV11-3
abundance: .
CDR3aa: ASSSNRQFSGANVLT

j_gene: TRBJ2-7
v_gene: TRBV6-1
abundance: .
CDR3aa: ASQGYAYEQY

j_gene: TRBJ2-7
v_gene: TRBV12-1
abundance: .
CDR3aa: ASSEAGTSGGRASYEQY

j_gene: TRBJ1-2
v_gene: TRBV4-1
abundance: .
CDR3aa: ASSQVRQGAGNGYT

j_gene: TRBJ2-5
v_gene: TRBV25-1
abundance: .
CDR3aa: ASSEFGPVGTQY

j_gene: TRBJ2-7
v_gene: TRBV19
abundance: .
CDR3aa: ASSIRGSSYEQY

j_gene: TRBJ2-7
v_gene: TRBV23-1
abundance: .
CDR3aa: ASMGTGPTYEQY

j_gene: TRBJ2-5
v_gene: TRBV11-2
abundance: .
CDR3aa: ASSLPQGFWGETQY

j_gene: TRBJ2-1
v_gene: TRBV7-8
abundance: .
CDR3aa: ASSLVGGGSGYNEQF

j_gene: TRBJ2-7
v_gene: TRBV7-9
abundance: once
CDR3aa: ASSLDGTPSYEQY

j_gene: TRBJ2-6
v_gene: TRBV5-1
abundance: .
CDR3aa: ASSYRGLLSGANVLT

j_gene: TRBJ2-7
v_gene: TRBV4-2
abundance: .
CDR3aa: ASSLSLAAGNYEQY

j_gene: TRBJ2-4
v_gene: TRBV6-5
abundance: .
CDR3aa: ASNEMERHIQY

j_gene: TRBJ2-3
v_gene: TRBV11-2
abundance: .
CDR3aa: ASSLGGRGRDTQY

j_gene: TRBJ2-1
v_gene: TRBV5-1
abundance: .
CDR3aa: ASRVTGQDEQF

j_gene: TRBJ2-3
v_gene: TRBV7-2
abundance: .
CDR3aa: ASSRRPTFLSTDTQY

j_gene: TRBJ1-5
v_gene: TRBV19
abundance: few
CDR3aa: ASTLSREGQPQH

j_gene: TRBJ2-5
v_gene: TRBV7-3
abundance: .
CDR3aa: ASSRGGEETQY

j_gene: TRBJ1-3
v_gene: TRBV11-3
abundance: few
CDR3aa: ASSLSPTATIY

j_gene: TRBJ2-3
v_gene: TRBV13
abundance: .
CDR3aa: ASSAEPWGNSIRVTDTQY

j_gene: TRBJ1-1
v_gene: TRBV28
abundance: .
CDR3aa: ASRPDTNTEAF

j_gene: TRBJ2-5
v_gene: TRBV2
abundance: .
CDR3aa: ASNLPRQGAEETQY

j_gene: TRBJ2-7
v_gene: TRBV12-5
abundance: .
CDR3aa: ASGLVLSGGAYEQY

j_gene: TRBJ1-4
v_gene: TRBV11-2
abundance: .
CDR3aa: ASSSVAFELF

j_gene: TRBJ1-2
v_gene: TRBV15
abundance: .
CDR3aa: ATSRALQAKDGYT

j_gene: TRBJ2-3
v_gene: TRBV9
abundance: .
CDR3aa: ASRRGHGLTDTQY

j_gene: TRBJ2-7
v_gene: TRBV7-9
abundance: .
CDR3aa: ASSLVAGSYEQY

j_gene: TRBJ2-5
v_gene: TRBV5-1
abundance: .
CDR3aa: ASSPLSGGYEETQY

j_gene: TRBJ1-3
v_gene: TRBV5-6
abundance: .
CDR3aa: ASSPYLVLSGNTIY

j_gene: TRBJ2-2
v_gene: TRBV6-6
abundance: .
CDR3aa: ASSWGAGPNTGELF

j_gene: TRBJ1-3
v_gene: TRBV5-1
abundance: .
CDR3aa: ASSLVGQEGNTIY

j_gene: TRBJ1-1
v_gene: TRBV6-5
abundance: .
CDR3aa: ASLRRGRGGTEAF

j_gene: TRBJ2-7
v_gene: TRBV4-2
abundance: .
CDR3aa: ASSQVTGGPTYEQY

j_gene: TRBJ2-7
v_gene: TRBV5-1
abundance: .
CDR3aa: ASSLGQYEQY

j_gene: TRBJ1-5
v_gene: TRBV6-1
abundance: .
CDR3aa: ASSHGAQPQH

j_gene: TRBJ1-6
v_gene: TRBV7-9
abundance: .
CDR3aa: ASSLGGYPPLH

j_gene: TRBJ2-7
v_gene: TRBV6-1
abundance: once
CDR3aa: ASRTNRDYSYEQY

j_gene: TRBJ2-7
v_gene: TRBV7-2
abundance: .
CDR3aa: ASSLSAGGYLEQY

j_gene: TRBJ1-2
v_gene: TRBV6-1
abundance: .
CDR3aa: ASSERGLRHNHGYT

j_gene: TRBJ2-1
v_gene: TRBV6-6
abundance: .
CDR3aa: ASSPVPDNNEQF

j_gene: TRBJ1-3
v_gene: TRBV29-1
abundance: .
CDR3aa: SVESTRVSGNTIY

j_gene: TRBJ1-4
v_gene: TRBV6-1
abundance: .
CDR3aa: ASSEARETGGRLSNEKLF

j_gene: TRBJ2-7
v_gene: TRBV27
abundance: .
CDR3aa: ASSYGRGTYEQY

j_gene: TRBJ2-1
v_gene: TRBV30
abundance: .
CDR3aa: AWNRQGAGEQF

j_gene: TRBJ2-7
v_gene: TRBV9
abundance: .
CDR3aa: ASSVDEGTYEQY

j_gene: .
v_gene: TRBV5-1
abundance: .
CDR3aa: ASSLGSGLSREQY

j_gene: TRBJ2-1
v_gene: TRBV9
abundance: .
CDR3aa: ASSSIPGLASENEQF

j_gene: TRBJ2-5
v_gene: TRBV7-9
abundance: .
CDR3aa: ASSLAGQISWQY